These 3 T cell receptor beta chains share one sample of origin, sequenced in a study of cytotoxic CD8 clonotypes in ibrutinib-treated CLL. The assay was immunoSEQ multiplex PCR, and TCRdb's table has in-frame clones only and misses some. The table has approximately 130,000 clones, 80% to 90% seen once. Sequences were derived from PBMCs, sampled after 24 months of ibrutinib treatment. The receptors stem from a human donor with chronic lymphocytic leukemia.

The gene calls are TRBV9 and TRBJ1-1; weak D call: TRBD1 (5 bases). This CDR3 is built from 14 residues. CDR1 SGDLS and CDR2 YYNGEE come from the germline V gene. Deletions cut 0 bases from V and 4 bases from J, with 10 bases between. CDR3 in amino acids: CASSVESGITEAFF. CDR3 DNA sequence: TGTGCCAGCAGCGTAGAATCAGGGATCACTGAAGCTTTCTTT. Using reference TRBV9 and TRBJ1-1 for the parts outside the CDR3, the full variable domain is DSGVTQTPKHLITATGQRVTLRCSPRSGDLSVYWYQQSLDQGLQFLIQYYNGEERAKGNILERFSAQQFPDLHSELNLSSLELGDSALYFCASSVESGITEAFFGQGTRLTVV.

The V gene is TRBV7-8, the J gene TRBJ2-3; D possibly corresponds to TRBD2 (5 bases). Trimming cost V 1 base and J 6 bases, with 8 bases left between them. Germline V CDR1 and CDR2: SGHVS, FQNEAQ. This CDR3 has 13 residues. The chain's CDR3 is CASSLDPGDTQYF. In DNA, the CDR3 is TGTGCCAGCAGCTTAGATCCGGGGGATACGCAGTATTTT.

The CDR3 DNA sequence: TGTGCCAGCAGCCGCTTTCGTTCCTTTCAACAGGAAGAGACCCAGTACTTC. It is translated as CASSRFRSFQQEETQYF. The genes are TRBV7-2 and TRBJ2-5, with a possible D match to TRBD1 (5 bases). V shed 5 bases and J shed 3 bases, with 22 bases lying between them. Germline CDR1 SGHTA, CDR2 FQGNSA. The CDR3 is 17 residues long. Looking up the rest from reference TRBV7-2 and TRBJ2-5 gives the full variable domain: GAGVSQSPSNKVTEKGKDVELRCDPISGHTALYWYRQSLGQGLEFLIYFQGNSAPDKSGLPSDRFSAERTGGSVSTLTIQRTQQEDSAVYLCASSRFRSFQQEETQYFGPGTRLLVL.